This T cell receptor beta chain was recovered during a study of cytomegalovirus exposure and HLA in healthy donors. Study results and limitations: Association with HLA alleles at 0.05 false discovery rate was found for about 17,000 TCR beta sequences in a later analysis. In an earlier analysis, in under 700 donors, most V segments appeared productive either ~87% or ~30% of the time.

A multiplex PCR was run with 60 Vbeta primers and 13 Jbeta primers. The protocol was immunoSEQ multiplex PCR, while the TCRdb copy is restricted to in-frame clones and leaves out a portion. Among around 150,000 clones, approximately 80% were seen once, and the ten largest hold more than 3%. For this clone: No antigen is known for it.

The specimen was PBMCs. This TCR was recovered from a young man in good health and CMV-seronegative.

The CDR3 here is CASSRTGPISYEQYF. CDR3 bases: TGTGCCAGCAGCCGGACAGGACCTATAAGCTACGAGCAGTACTTC. The chain recombines TRBV5-6 with TRBJ2-7; TRBD1 matches at 7 bases. The CDR3 contains 15 residues. The germline V gene has CDR1 SGHDT and CDR2 YYEEEE. With V trimmed by 4 bases and J by 3 bases, 10 bases remained unmatched.